This T cell receptor (beta chain) was obtained from a study of blood T cell repertoires in COVID-19. The table came from immunoSEQ multiplex PCR; TCRdb's copy has only in-frame clones and leaves some out. The data show about 75,000 clones, with more than 65% seen just once and 20% to 25% held by the top ten. This TCR was sampled from a woman between 45 and 65 years old with acute or convalescent COVID-19. The material sequenced was peripheral blood.

CDR3 in amino acids: CASSTTGTDYGYTF. CDR3 coding DNA: TGTGCCAGTAGTACCACCGGGACAGACTATGGCTACACCTTC. The chain uses TRBV19 and TRBJ1-2, with 7 bases aligning to TRBD1. With V trimmed by 4 bases and J by 3 bases, 5 bases remained unmatched. This CDR3 contains 14 residues. The germline CDR1 and CDR2 sequences are LNHDA and SQIVND (reference sequence).